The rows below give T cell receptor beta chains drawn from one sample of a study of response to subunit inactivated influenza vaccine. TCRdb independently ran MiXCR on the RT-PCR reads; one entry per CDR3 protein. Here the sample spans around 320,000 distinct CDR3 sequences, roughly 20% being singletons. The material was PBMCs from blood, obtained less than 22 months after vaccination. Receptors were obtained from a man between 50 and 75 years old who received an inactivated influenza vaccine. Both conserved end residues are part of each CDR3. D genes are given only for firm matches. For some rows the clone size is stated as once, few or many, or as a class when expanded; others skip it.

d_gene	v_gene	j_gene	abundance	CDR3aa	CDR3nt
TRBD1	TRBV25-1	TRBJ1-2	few	CASSHPTGTLYGYTF	TGTGCCAGCAGTCACCCGACAGGGACCCTGTATGGCTACACCTTC
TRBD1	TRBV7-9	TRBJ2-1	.	CASSFRRDRTTHNEQFF	TGTGCCAGCAGCTTCCGGCGGGACAGGACTACGCACAATGAGCAGTTCTTC
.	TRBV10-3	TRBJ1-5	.	CAISPDLGAQHF	TGTGCCATCAGTCCCGACCTGGGGGCCCAGCATTTT
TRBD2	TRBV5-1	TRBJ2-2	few	CASSLETSGRGGELFF	TGCGCCAGCAGCTTGGAGACTAGCGGGAGAGGTGGGGAGCTGTTTTTT
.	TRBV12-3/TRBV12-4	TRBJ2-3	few	CASRPSEVRSDTQYF	TGTGCCAGCAGGCCTAGCGAGGTCCGATCAGATACGCAGTATTTT
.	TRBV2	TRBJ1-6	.	CASSDQGGRSYNSPLHF	TGTGCCAGCAGTGATCAGGGTGGACGCTCCTATAATTCACCCCTCCACTTT
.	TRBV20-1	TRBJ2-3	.	CSAQPAWTQYF	TGCAGTGCCCAGCCTGCTTGGACGCAGTATTTT
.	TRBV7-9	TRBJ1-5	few	CASSLAELRHQPQHF	TGTGCCAGCAGCTTAGCGGAGCTGAGGCATCAGCCCCAGCATTTT
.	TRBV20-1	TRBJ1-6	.	CSARARGNSPLHF	TGCAGTGCTAGAGCCAGGGGTAATTCACCCCTCCACTTT
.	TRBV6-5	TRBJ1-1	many	CASSYSPLNTEAFF	TGTGCCAGCAGTTACTCGCCCTTGAACACTGAAGCTTTCTTT
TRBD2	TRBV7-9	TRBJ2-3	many	CASSQGLAGPDTQYF	TGTGCCAGCAGCCAGGGACTAGCGGGCCCAGATACGCAGTATTTT
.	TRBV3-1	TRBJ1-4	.	CASAPGNNEKLFF	TGTGCCAGCGCGCCGGGGAATAATGAAAAACTGTTTTTT
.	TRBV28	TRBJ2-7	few	CASSLKMGPYEQYF	TGTGCCAGCAGTTTAAAAATGGGGCCCTACGAGCAGTACTTC
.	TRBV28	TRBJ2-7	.	CASTRTDRNEQYF	TGTGCCAGCACAAGGACAGATCGGAACGAGCAGTACTTC
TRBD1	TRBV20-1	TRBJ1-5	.	CSARDFRGSGQPQHF	TGCAGTGCTAGAGATTTCAGGGGGTCGGGTCAGCCCCAGCATTTT
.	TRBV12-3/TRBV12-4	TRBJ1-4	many	CASSFDAGTNEKLFF	TGTGCCAGCAGTTTTGATGCCGGGACTAATGAAAAACTGTTTTTT
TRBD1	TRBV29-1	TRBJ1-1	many	CSATRGLNTEAFF	TGCAGCGCGACCAGGGGGCTTAACACTGAAGCTTTCTTT
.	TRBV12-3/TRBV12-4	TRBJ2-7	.	CASSLSGFSYEQYF	TGTGCCAGCAGTTTGTCCGGGTTTTCCTACGAGCAGTACTTC
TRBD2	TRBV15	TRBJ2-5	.	CATSRIGTSGIQTQYF	TGTGCCACCAGCAGGATAGGGACTAGCGGGATCCAGACCCAGTACTTC
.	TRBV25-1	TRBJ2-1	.	CASNFGDSGSYNEQFF	TGTGCCAGCAACTTTGGGGATTCTGGGTCCTACAATGAGCAGTTCTTC
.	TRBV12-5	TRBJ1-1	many	CASGLANTEAFF	TGTGCTAGTGGTTTGGCCAACACTGAAGCTTTCTTT
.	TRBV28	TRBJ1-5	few	CASSPGTLPGDQPQHF	TGTGCCAGCAGTCCCGGGACCCTCCCAGGAGATCAGCCCCAGCATTTT